This T cell receptor (beta chain) was profiled in a study of Graves' ophthalmopathy and Graves' hyperthyroidism. Germline assignment: CDR1 DFQATT and CDR2 SNEGSKA (reference sequence). V lost 2 bases and J lost 4, with 14 bases in between. This CDR3 region has 14 residues. Amplification from RNA transcripts yielded the TCR beta CDR3 regions. The first round was an RT-PCR with HTBI primers, and the second round was a multiplex PCR. In TCRdb, the multiplex PCR reads were re-called with MiXCR into one record per CDR3 protein. The table shows a few hundred thousand distinct CDR3 sequences, with 15% occurring only once. The study, taken as a whole, reports: Most clonotypes expanded in thyroid above 0.001 frequency were present in blood too.

For this clonotype: The antigen remains undetermined.

The sample consisted of peripheral blood. This clonotype originated in a woman aged 18-29 years with stable Graves' hyperthyroidism. J is TRBJ1-1 and V is TRBV20-1, with D unclear. The CDR3 loop is CSARTDLSGTEAFF. The DNA of the CDR3 is TGCAGTGCTAGAACGGACCTTAGTGGCACTGAAGCTTTCTTT.